One and the same sample provided the 6 T cell receptor beta chains below, sequenced in a study of blood T cell repertoires in COVID-19. Produced via immunoSEQ multiplex PCR; TCRdb's table is partial and in-frame only. The sample holds approximately 46,000 clones, 81% seen once. The sample taken for sequencing was peripheral blood. These receptors originate from an elderly woman with COVID-19, enrolled during active disease.

CDR3 protein: CAWTLQLSNSPLHF. CDR3 in DNA: TGTGCCTGGACCTTACAGCTTTCTAATTCACCCCTCCACTTT. This chain joins TRBV30 and TRBJ1-6; D is uncertain. The CDR3 contains 14 residues. Trimming shortened V by 4 bases and J by 6 bases, and 13 bases separated the two germline ends. CDR1 is GTSNPN, CDR2 SVGIG, per germline (reference sequence).

The chain has TRBV18 and TRBJ1-4, with 8 bases aligning to TRBD1. Per the germline V gene, CDR1 is KGHSH and CDR2 is LQKENI. V trimming: 8 bases; J trimming: 7 bases; junction bases outside the gene matches: 9. This CDR3 region has 14 residues. The chain's CDR3 is CASTGTGNPEKLFF. The CDR3 nucleotides read TGTGCCAGCACGGGGACAGGCAACCCTGAAAAACTGTTTTTT. Filled out from reference TRBV18 and TRBJ1-4, the complete variable domain reads NAGVMQNPRHLVRRRGQEARLRCSPMKGHSHVYWYRQLPEEGLKFMVYLQKENIIDESGMPKERFSAEFPKEGPSILRIQQVVRGDSAAYFCASTGTGNPEKLFFGSGTQLSVL.

CDR3 DNA: TGTGCCAGCAGACGGACAGGGAGTAATTCACCCCTCCACTTT. Translating it yields CASRRTGSNSPLHF. The chain uses TRBV25-1 and TRBJ1-6; 8 positions match TRBD1. The junction had 4 bases not matched to a gene; V was cut back by 6 bases and J by 6 bases. The CDR3 consists of 14 residues. CDR1 is MGHDK and CDR2 is SYGVNS in the germline V gene.

The genes are TRBV2 and TRBJ2-1; TRBD2 is a possible D gene (6 bases). This CDR3 spans 15 amino acids. Per the germline V gene, CDR1 is SNHLY and CDR2 is FYNNEI. The germline V and J ends were trimmed by 1 base and 4 bases, with 11 bases remaining between them. This CDR3 is CASSEEVSGYNEQFF. DNA for the CDR3: TGTGCCAGCAGTGAAGAAGTCAGCGGGTACAATGAGCAGTTCTTC.

This rearrangement joins TRBV19 to TRBJ1-2, with a possible D match to TRBD1 (5 bases). This CDR3 has 13 amino acids. V dropped 7 bases and J dropped 8 bases, with 17 bases sitting between them. Looked up from germline, CDR1 is LNHDA and CDR2 is SQIVND (reference sequence). The DNA for the CDR3 is TGTGCCAGTACCTTGGACACTTTCAACGGCTACACCTTC. Its protein is CASTLDTFNGYTF.

This clone appeared once. The DNA of the CDR3 is TGTGCCAGCTCACCACCGAGGGAGGGCCGACGGGAGACCCAGTACTTC. Its protein is CASSPPREGRRETQYF. The chain joins TRBV18 to TRBJ2-5; 7 nucleotides agree with TRBD2. V shed 0 bases, J shed 5 bases, and the junction held 9 bases outside the gene matches. The CDR3 contains 16 residues. Germline-derived CDR1 and CDR2 are KGHSH and LQKENI.